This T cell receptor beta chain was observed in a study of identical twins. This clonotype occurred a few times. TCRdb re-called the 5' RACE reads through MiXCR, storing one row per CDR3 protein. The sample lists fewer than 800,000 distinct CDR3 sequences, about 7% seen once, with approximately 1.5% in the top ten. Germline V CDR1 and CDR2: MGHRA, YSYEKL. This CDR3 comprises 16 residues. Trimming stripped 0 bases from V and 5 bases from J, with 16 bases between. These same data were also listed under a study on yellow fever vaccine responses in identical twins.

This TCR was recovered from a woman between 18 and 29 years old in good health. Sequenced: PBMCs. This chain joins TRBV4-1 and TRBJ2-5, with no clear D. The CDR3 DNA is TGCGCCAGCAGCCAAGAGGGCGAGCGAGGTGGGGAGACCCAGTACTTC. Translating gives CASSQEGERGGETQYF.